The table lists the clone carrying this T cell receptor beta chain with a count of one. Its specificity is not known. This sample was included in a study of graft-versus-host responses after intestinal transplantation. Overall study findings and caveats: Detected in recipient marrow were GvH clones, some of which were first observed in ileum or blood. Early post-transplant HvG declines tracked with peak circulating GvH clone levels.

V lost 3 bases and J lost 0, with 10 bases in between. This CDR3 has 15 amino acids. Germline CDR1 reads SGDLS; CDR2 reads YYNGEE. The table came from immunoSEQ multiplex PCR; TCRdb's copy has only in-frame clones and leaves some out. The sample has about 71,000 clones; less than 95% are singletons. This sequence was found in a human donor who received an intestinal transplant. The material was unstimulated CD8+ T cells sorted from spleen or lymph node cells, obtained before intestinal transplant. The rearrangement links TRBV9 to TRBJ1-3; possible D gene TRBD1, 5 bases. The CDR3 spells CASSGGGYSGNTIYF. In DNA form, the CDR3 reads TGTGCCAGCAGCGGGGGGGGTTACTCTGGAAACACCATATATTTT.